Described below is a single T cell receptor beta chain sequence and its context. TCRdb's table, derived via immunoSEQ multiplex PCR, lists solely in-frame clones and lacks some. The data contain 60,000 to 70,000 clones, 75% to 95% of them seen just once; the ten biggest clones take up 1% to 1.5%. This sample is drawn from a study of T cell changes during pregnancy in multiple sclerosis. V gave up 4 bases and J gave up 4 bases; unmatched junction bases: 6. This CDR3 is 15 amino acids long. CDR1 is MNHEY, CDR2 SMNVEV, per germline (reference sequence). The sequence was obtained from a female donor in good health, enrolled as a control in a pregnancy study. This rearrangement joins TRBV27 to TRBJ2-7; TRBD1 matches 11 bases. Source: peripheral blood, taken after pregnancy. In DNA form, the CDR3 reads TGTGCCAGCAGTTCACCGGGACAGGGGGTTTACGAGCAGTACTTC. Residues: CASSSPGQGVYEQYF.